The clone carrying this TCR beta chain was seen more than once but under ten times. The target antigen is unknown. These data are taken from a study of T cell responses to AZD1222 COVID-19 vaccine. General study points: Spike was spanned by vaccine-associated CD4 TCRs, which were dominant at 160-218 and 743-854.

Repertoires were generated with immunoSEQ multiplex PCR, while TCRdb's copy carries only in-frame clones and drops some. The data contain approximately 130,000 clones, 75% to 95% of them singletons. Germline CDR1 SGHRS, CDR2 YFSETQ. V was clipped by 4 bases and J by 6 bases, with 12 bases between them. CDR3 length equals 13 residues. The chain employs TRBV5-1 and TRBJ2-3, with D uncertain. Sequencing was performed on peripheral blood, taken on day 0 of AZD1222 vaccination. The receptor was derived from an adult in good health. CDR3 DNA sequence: TGCGCCAGCAGCCGGACCGAGGTCGATACGCAGTATTTT. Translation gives CASSRTEVDTQYF.